This paragraph reports one TCR beta chain. This entry is derived from a study of blood T cell repertoires in COVID-19. Turning to the study itself: Some COVID-19 samples were acute and others convalescent; all came from the United States, Italy and Spain. From T cells, B-cell-depleted T cells, or PBMCs came the material, which was cDNA or gDNA.

Authors' data handling: Using reference gene primer amplification, nucleated cell counts were estimated. The protocol was immunoSEQ multiplex PCR, while the TCRdb copy is restricted to in-frame clones and leaves out a portion. V and J calls plus clone size are reproduced from that table; the DNA served to infer D and trimming. The repertoire holds some 210,000 clones, with around four fifths as singletons. Germline values: CDR1 LNHDA, CDR2 SQIVND (reference sequence). V was trimmed by 4 bases and J by 0 bases, leaving 15 bases between them. The CDR3 covers 17 residues. The source of this sequence is an older woman with active or convalescent COVID-19. The sample consisted of peripheral blood. This chain joins TRBV19 and TRBJ1-4; D may be TRBD1 (5 bases). In DNA, the CDR3 is TGTGCCAGTAGTACCCTAACCCCGACAGCAACTAATGAAAAACTGTTTTTT. Its protein is CASSTLTPTATNEKLFF.